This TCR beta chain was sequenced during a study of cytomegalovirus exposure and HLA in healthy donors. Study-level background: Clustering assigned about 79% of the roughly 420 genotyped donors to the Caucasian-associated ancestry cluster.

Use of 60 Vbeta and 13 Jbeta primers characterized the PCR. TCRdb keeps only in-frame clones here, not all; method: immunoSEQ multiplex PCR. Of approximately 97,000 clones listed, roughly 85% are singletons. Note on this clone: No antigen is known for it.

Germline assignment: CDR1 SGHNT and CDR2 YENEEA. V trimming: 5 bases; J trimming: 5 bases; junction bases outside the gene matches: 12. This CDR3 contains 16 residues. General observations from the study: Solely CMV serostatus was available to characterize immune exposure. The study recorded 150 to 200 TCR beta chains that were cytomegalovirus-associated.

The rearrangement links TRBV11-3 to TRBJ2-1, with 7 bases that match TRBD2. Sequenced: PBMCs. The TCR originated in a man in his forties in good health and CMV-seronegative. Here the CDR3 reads CASSMGLGGGNNEQFF. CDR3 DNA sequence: TGTGCCAGCAGCATGGGACTGGGGGGGGGTAACAATGAGCAGTTCTTC.